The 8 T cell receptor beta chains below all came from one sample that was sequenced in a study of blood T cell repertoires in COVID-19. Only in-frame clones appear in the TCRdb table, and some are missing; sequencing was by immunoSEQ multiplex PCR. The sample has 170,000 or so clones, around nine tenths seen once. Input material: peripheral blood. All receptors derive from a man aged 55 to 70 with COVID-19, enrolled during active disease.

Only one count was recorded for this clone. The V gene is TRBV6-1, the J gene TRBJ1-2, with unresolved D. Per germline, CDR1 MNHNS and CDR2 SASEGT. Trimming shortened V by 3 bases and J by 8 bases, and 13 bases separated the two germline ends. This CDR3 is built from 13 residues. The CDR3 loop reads CASSESLARGYTF. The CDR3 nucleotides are TGTGCCAGCAGTGAGTCACTAGCTCGAGGCTACACCTTC.

The CDR3 sequence is CASSVGLASYNEQFF. The CDR3 DNA reads TGTGCCAGCAGCGTAGGGCTAGCCTCCTACAATGAGCAGTTCTTC. The V gene is TRBV9, the J gene TRBJ2-1; D perhaps matches TRBD2 (5 bases). V was shortened by 0 bases and J by 0 bases, with 7 bases between the two germline ends. CDR1 SGDLS and CDR2 YYNGEE come from the germline V gene. This CDR3 has 15 amino acids.

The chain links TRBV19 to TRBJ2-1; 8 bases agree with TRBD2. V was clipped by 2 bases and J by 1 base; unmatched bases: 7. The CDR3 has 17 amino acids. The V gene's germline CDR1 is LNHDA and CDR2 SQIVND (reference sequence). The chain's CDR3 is CASSISPPSGSYNEQFF. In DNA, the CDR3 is TGTGCCAGTAGTATAAGTCCCCCTAGCGGGTCCTACAATGAGCAGTTCTTC.

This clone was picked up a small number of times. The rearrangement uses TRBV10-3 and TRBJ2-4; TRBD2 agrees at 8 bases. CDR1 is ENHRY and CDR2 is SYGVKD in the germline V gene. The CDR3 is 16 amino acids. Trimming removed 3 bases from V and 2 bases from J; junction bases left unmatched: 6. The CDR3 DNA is TGTGCCATCAGTGAAGACCGGGAGGGAACCAAAAACATTCAGTACTTC. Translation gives CAISEDREGTKNIQYF.

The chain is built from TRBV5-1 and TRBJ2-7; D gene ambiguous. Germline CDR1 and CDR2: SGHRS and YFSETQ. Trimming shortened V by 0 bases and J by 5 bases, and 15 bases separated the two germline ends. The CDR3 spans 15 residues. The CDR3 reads CASSLAGRWIDEQYF. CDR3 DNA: TGCGCCAGCAGCTTGGCCGGCAGGTGGATTGACGAGCAGTACTTC.

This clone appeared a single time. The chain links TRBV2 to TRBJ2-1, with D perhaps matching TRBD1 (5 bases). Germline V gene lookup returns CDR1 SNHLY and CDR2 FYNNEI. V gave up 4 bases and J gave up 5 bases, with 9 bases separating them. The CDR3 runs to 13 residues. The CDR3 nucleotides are TGTGCCAGCAGTGCGGACATGGACAATGAGCAGTTCTTC. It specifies CASSADMDNEQFF.

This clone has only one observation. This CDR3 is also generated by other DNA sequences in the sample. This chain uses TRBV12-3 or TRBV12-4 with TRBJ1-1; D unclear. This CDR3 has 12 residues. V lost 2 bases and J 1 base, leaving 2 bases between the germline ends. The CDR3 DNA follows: TGTGCCAGCAGTTTACAGAACACTGAAGCTTTCTTT. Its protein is CASSLQNTEAFF.

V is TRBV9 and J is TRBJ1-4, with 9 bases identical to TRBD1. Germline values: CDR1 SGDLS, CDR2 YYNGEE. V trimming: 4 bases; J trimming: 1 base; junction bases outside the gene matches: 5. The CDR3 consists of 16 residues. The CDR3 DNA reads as TGTGCCAGCAGCTTCGACAGGGGGGGAACTAATGAAAAACTGTTTTTT. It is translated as CASSFDRGGTNEKLFF.